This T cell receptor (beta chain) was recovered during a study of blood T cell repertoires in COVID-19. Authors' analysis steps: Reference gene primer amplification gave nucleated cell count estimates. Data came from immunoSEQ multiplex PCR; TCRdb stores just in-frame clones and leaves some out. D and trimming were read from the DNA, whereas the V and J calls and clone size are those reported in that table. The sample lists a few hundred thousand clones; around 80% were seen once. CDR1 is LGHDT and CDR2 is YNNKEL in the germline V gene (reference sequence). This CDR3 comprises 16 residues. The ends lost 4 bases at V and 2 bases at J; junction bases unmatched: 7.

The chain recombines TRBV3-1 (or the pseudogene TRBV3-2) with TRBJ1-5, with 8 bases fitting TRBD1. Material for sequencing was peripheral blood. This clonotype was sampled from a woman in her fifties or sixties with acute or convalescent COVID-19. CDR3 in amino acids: CASSRTTGVGNQPQHF. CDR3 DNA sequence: TGTGCCAGCAGCCGGACGACAGGGGTAGGCAATCAGCCCCAGCATTTT.